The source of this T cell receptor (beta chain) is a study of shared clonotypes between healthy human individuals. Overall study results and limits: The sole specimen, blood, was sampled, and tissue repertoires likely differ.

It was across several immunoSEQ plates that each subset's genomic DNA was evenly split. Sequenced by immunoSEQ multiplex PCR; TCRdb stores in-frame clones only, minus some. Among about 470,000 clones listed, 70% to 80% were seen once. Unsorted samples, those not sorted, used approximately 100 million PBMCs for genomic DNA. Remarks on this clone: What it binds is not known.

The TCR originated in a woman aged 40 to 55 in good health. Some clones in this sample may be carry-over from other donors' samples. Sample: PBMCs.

For the CDR3, the DNA is TGCGCCAGCAGCCAAGGGCGGAACTATAATTCACCCCTCCACTTT. This translates into CASSQGRNYNSPLHF. The chain is built from TRBV4-1 and TRBJ1-6; D unclear. The germline gives CDR1 MGHRA, CDR2 YSYEKL. V was trimmed by 1 base and J by 3 bases, leaving 7 bases between them. This CDR3 comprises 15 residues.